This T cell receptor (beta chain) was observed in a study of blood T cell repertoires in COVID-19. CDR1 is LGHDT, CDR2 YNNKEL, per germline (reference sequence). There are 17 residues in the CDR3. V trimming: 5 bases; J trimming: 4 bases; junction bases outside the gene matches: 12. Profiling relied on immunoSEQ multiplex PCR, and the TCRdb table lists in-frame clones only, not all of them. The sample lists just over 300,000 clones; approximately 90% were seen once. This clone was seen a handful of times. The material sequenced was PBMCs or T cells enriched from blood (not recorded which). V and J are TRBV3-1 (or the pseudogene TRBV3-2) and TRBJ2-2, with 8 bases identical to TRBD2. This receptor was identified in a woman aged 18 to 35 who had recovered from COVID-19. Here the CDR3 reads CASSTLAGGPTTGELFF. In nucleotides, the CDR3 is TGTGCCAGCAGCACCCTCGCGGGGGGTCCCACCACCGGGGAGCTGTTTTTT.